These 20 T cell receptor beta chains originate from one sample sequenced in a study of neurological immune-mediated disorders (dated by TCRdb to 2018 to 2020). The library was produced with 5' RACE. Sequencing relied on an Illumina HiSeq 2500. TCRdb trimmed public reads at Q25 via fastp, called clones via MiXCR and kept in-frame beta chains. Duplicate CDR3 protein sequences are folded into a single record with the most common DNA and genes. For this sample there are tens of thousands of distinct CDR3 sequences; 8.5% to 10% appear just once. The ten largest account for 9.5% to 15% of the sample. Reading the label with the study, this specimen's time point is: longitudinal time-point 2. The sequenced sample consisted of PBMCs. The receptors were sampled from a man under 40 in good health.

Turning to this clonotype: One end of the junction fails to match germline, which may point to a read error. This chain joins TRBV10-3 and TRBJ1-5, with D unclear. Per germline, CDR1 ENHRY and CDR2 SYGVKD. CDR3 length: 16 residues. The CDR3 here is CAISDPKEGNNQPHHF. The CDR3 bases are TGTGCCATCAGCGACCCTAAGGAAGGGAACAATCAGCCCCATCATTTT.

This clonotype has ten or more counts. The rearrangement links TRBV11-2 to TRBJ2-1, with D hard to call. CDR1 is SGHAT and CDR2 is FQNNGV in the germline V gene. Trimming left V 5 bases short and J 5 bases short, with 10 bases between. CDR3 length: 13 residues. The CDR3 DNA sequence: TGTGCCAGCAGCCTGGACGGAGACAATGAGCAGTTCTTC. Protein product: CASSLDGDNEQFF.

The sample holds many counts of this clonotype. The rearrangement joins TRBV5-1 to TRBJ1-1; D gene ambiguous. CDR1 and CDR2 (germline): SGHRS, YFSETQ. This CDR3 is built from 13 residues. Between the trimmed V and J ends, which lost 4 bases and 1 base, there was a span of 8 bases. The CDR3, as DNA: TGCGCCAGCAGCCCGGCGGCGAACACTGAAGCTTTCTTT. Amino acids: CASSPAANTEAFF. The variable domain in full, with the rest retrieved from reference TRBV5-1 and TRBJ1-1, is KAGVTQTPRYLIKTRGQQVTLSCSPISGHRSVSWYQQTPGQGLQFLFEYFSETQRNKGNFPGRFSGRQFSNSRSEMNVSTLELGDSALYLCASSPAANTEAFFGQGTRLTVV.

This clonotype has a count of ten or more. The J gene is TRBJ2-7, the V gene TRBV7-3; D remains unclear. The V and J ends lost 4 bases and 3 bases respectively, with 19 bases between them. The germline gives CDR1 SGHTA, CDR2 FQGTGA. The CDR3 consists of 16 residues. CDR3 residues: CASSYLRAVRNYEQYF. The DNA for the CDR3 is TGTGCCAGCAGCTACCTTAGGGCGGTACGAAACTACGAGCAGTACTTC.

This clonotype was recorded at least ten times. This sequence joins TRBV28 and TRBJ2-2; no reliable D call. CDR3 size: 12 residues. The germline V gene has CDR1 MDHEN and CDR2 SYDVKM. The V end lost 3 bases, the J end lost 4 bases, and 3 bases lay between the germline ends. CDR3 residues: CASSFFTGELFF. The CDR3 DNA is TGTGCCAGCAGTTTCTTCACCGGGGAGCTGTTTTTT.

In this sample, this clonotype turned up many times. CDR3 bases: TGTGCCAGCGGTGAGCTGAGAGAGACCCAGTACTTC. It codes for CASGELRETQYF. This chain links TRBV3-1 with TRBJ2-5; no clear D gene. This CDR3 is 12 amino acids long. Per germline, CDR1 LGHDT and CDR2 YNNKEL (reference sequence). V shed 8 bases and J shed 4 bases, with 11 bases lying between them.

This clonotype was observed many times. The V and J genes are TRBV3-1 and TRBJ2-7; 9 bases line up with TRBD1. The ends lost 2 bases at V and 3 bases at J; junction bases unmatched: 8. This CDR3 spans 16 amino acids. From germline, CDR1 is LGHDT and CDR2 YNNKEL (reference sequence). The CDR3 DNA is TGTGCCAGCAGCCAAAGGCCGGGACAGGGCTTCTACGAGCAGTACTTC. Translation gives CASSQRPGQGFYEQYF.

This clonotype has ten or more counts. The chain joins TRBV6-1 to TRBJ1-5; D not resolved. The CDR3 totals 12 residues. CDR1 is MNHNS and CDR2 is SASEGT in the germline V gene. With 7 bases removed from V and 4 bases from J, the gap between germline ends came to 8 bases. The CDR3 loop is CASIGENQPQHF. CDR3 nucleotides: TGTGCCAGCATTGGGGAAAATCAGCCCCAGCATTTT.

There are many counts of this clonotype. The V gene is TRBV3-1, the J gene TRBJ2-7; D not certain. V gave up 0 bases and J gave up 6 bases, with 9 bases separating them. The CDR3 totals 13 residues. Germline values: CDR1 LGHDT, CDR2 YNNKEL (reference sequence). The CDR3 sequence: CASSQDGGSEQYF. The CDR3 coding sequence is TGTGCCAGCAGCCAAGACGGTGGTTCCGAGCAGTACTTC.

This clonotype was seen ten or more times. V gene TRBV9 combines with J gene TRBJ1-2, with TRBD1 matching 9 bases. The CDR3 spans 15 residues. The ends lost 3 bases at V and 4 bases at J; junction bases unmatched: 7. CDR1 is SGDLS, CDR2 YYNGEE, per germline. CDR3 in amino acids: CASSADRGRGYGYTF. The DNA of the CDR3 is TGTGCCAGCAGCGCGGACAGGGGCAGGGGCTATGGCTACACCTTC.

At least ten counts were recorded for this clonotype. The chain uses TRBV5-1 and TRBJ2-1, with 7 positions matching TRBD2. In germline, CDR1 is SGHRS, CDR2 YFSETQ. The junction had 7 bases not matched to a gene; V was cut back by 7 bases and J by 3 bases. CDR3 length equals 14 residues. In DNA, the CDR3 is TGCGCCAGCGGTAAGGGACTATTCTACAATGAGCAGTTCTTC. Its translation: CASGKGLFYNEQFF.

In its sample, this clonotype was seen many times. Relative to the germline gene, one junction end is altered; a read error may explain this. This chain joins TRBV11-2 and TRBJ2-7, with TRBD2 as a possible D gene (6 bases). Looked up from germline, CDR1 is SGHAT and CDR2 is FQNNGV. CDR3 size: 13 residues. The CDR3 sequence is CASSLSSVSNADF. The DNA of the CDR3 is TGTGCCAGCAGCTTATCTAGCGTCTCAAACGCGGACTTC. The full variable domain, rest sourced from reference TRBV11-2 and TRBJ2-7, is EAGVAQSPRYKIIEKRQSVAFWCNPISGHATLYWYQQILGQGPKLLIQFQNNGVVDDSQLPKDRFSAERLKGVDSTLKIQPAKLEDSAVYLCASSLSSVSNADFGPGTRLTVT.

This clonotype has ten or more counts. V gene TRBV20-1 combines with J gene TRBJ2-4, with D perhaps matching TRBD2 (6 bases). CDR1 and CDR2 from the germline V gene are DFQATT and SNEGSKA (reference sequence). V shed 5 bases and J shed 2 bases, with 16 bases lying between them. The CDR3 has 15 residues. CDR3 sequence (DNA): TGCAGTGCTCCCCCGGGGGTGCCCTCCAAAAACATTCAGTACTTC. Its translation is CSAPPGVPSKNIQYF.

This clonotype showed up many times. J is TRBJ2-3 and V is TRBV7-2; 11 nucleotides line up with TRBD2. V was clipped by 5 bases and J by 2 bases; unmatched bases: 6. The CDR3 is made up of 16 amino acids. Germline CDR1 is SGHTA and CDR2 is FQGNSA. The CDR3 region is CASSQIAGGTTDTQYF. The CDR3 DNA follows: TGTGCCAGCAGCCAAATAGCGGGAGGGACCACAGATACGCAGTATTTT. Full variable domain (remainder filled in from reference TRBV7-2 and TRBJ2-3): GAGVSQSPSNKVTEKGKDVELRCDPISGHTALYWYRQSLGQGLEFLIYFQGNSAPDKSGLPSDRFSAERTGGSVSTLTIQRTQQEDSAVYLCASSQIAGGTTDTQYFGPGTRLTVL.

Many counts were recorded for this clonotype. This chain connects TRBV7-3 to TRBJ2-7; possible D gene TRBD1, 6 bases. CDR3 length: 14 residues. Germline loops: CDR1 SGHTA, CDR2 FQGTGA. Trimming cost V 5 bases and J 4 bases, with 15 bases left between them. CDR3 sequence: CASSQAGVGYEQYF. The CDR3 DNA reads TGTGCCAGCAGCCAGGCAGGGGTAGGTTACGAGCAGTACTTC.

This clonotype was observed at least ten times. The chain joins TRBV5-5 to TRBJ2-4; no clear D. This CDR3 contains 17 residues. Trimming took off 1 base at V and 0 bases at J, with 14 bases between the two ends. Per the germline V gene, CDR1 is SGHKS and CDR2 is YYEKEE (reference sequence). CDR3 loop: CASSLNSSRLAKNIQYF. The CDR3 DNA is TGTGCCAGCAGCTTGAATAGTTCCCGACTAGCCAAAAACATTCAGTACTTC.

This clonotype appeared many times. The rearrangement joins TRBV6-6 to TRBJ2-1; no definite D call. Looked up from germline, CDR1 is MNHNY and CDR2 is SVGAGI (reference sequence). V was clipped by 2 bases and J by 6 bases, with 5 bases between them. This CDR3 comprises 12 residues. In DNA, the CDR3 is TGTGCCAGCAGTTACGAGATCAATGAGCAGTTCTTC. Its translation is CASSYEINEQFF.

This clonotype was detected ten times or more. The rearrangement joins TRBV7-2 to TRBJ2-7; 11 nucleotides align to TRBD1. After removal of 5 bases from V and 4 bases from J, the junction contained 10 bases not matched to a gene. CDR3 length equals 16 residues. Per germline, CDR1 SGHTA and CDR2 FQGNSA. CDR3 bases: TGTGCCAGCAGCACGGGACAGGGGGTGGTGGGGTACGAGCAGTACTTC. Translation: CASSTGQGVVGYEQYF.

A note on this clonotype: A much larger clone lies a single base off, so this may be a read error. The V and J genes are TRBV18 and TRBJ2-5; 10 positions agree with TRBD2. This CDR3 has 15 residues. The trim removed 3 bases at V and 6 bases at J, leaving 7 bases unmatched. Germline CDR1 KGHSH, CDR2 LQKENI. In DNA form, the CDR3 reads TGTGCCAGCTCACCTCTAGCGGGAGTCAGCAAGACCCAGTACTTC. This translates into CASSPLAGVSKTQYF.

In this sample, this clonotype turned up many times. The chain uses TRBV7-8 and TRBJ2-7; 8 nucleotides match TRBD1. Germline CDR1 is SGHVS and CDR2 is FQNEAQ. The ends lost 2 bases at V and 7 bases at J; junction bases unmatched: 7. The CDR3 totals 14 residues. CDR3 DNA: TGTGCCAGCAGCTTATTGCAGGGGGCGCAAGAGCAGTACTTC. It encodes CASSLLQGAQEQYF.